The rows below give T cell receptor beta chains drawn from one sample of a study of lymphopenia after photon versus proton radiotherapy. Only in-frame clones appear in the TCRdb table, and some are missing; sequencing was by immunoSEQ multiplex PCR. This sample has over 25,000 clones, with around 82% found just once. The sample was peripheral blood, taken from a patient treated with proton-based radiotherapy. The receptors come from a woman in her 70s with pancreatic cancer. Each CDR3 is given with its conserved first and last residue. Fields, in order: D gene, J gene, clone size, V gene, CDR3 DNA, CDR3 protein. A D gene is named only where the DNA matches it firmly. Not all rows give a size; the values are once, few, many and, for expanded clones, a class.

>TRBD1|TRBJ2-1|-|TRBV7-2
TGTGCCAGCAGCTCCCCCCAGGGGGTAAACAACAATGAGCAGTTCTTC
CASSSPQGVNNNEQFF
>-|TRBJ1-5|-|TRBV6-5
TGTGCCAGTGGGGAGGACGGGAGCAATCAGCCCCAGCATTTT
CASGEDGSNQPQHF
>-|TRBJ2-7|-|TRBV5-8
TGTGCCAGCAGCTTAATCGGGGTCGAGCAGTACTTC
CASSLIGVEQYF
>TRBD2|TRBJ2-7|once|TRBV9
TGTGCCAGCAGCCCCGGGGGAGCGGGGGCCCGCGAGCAGTACTTC
CASSPGGAGAREQYF
>TRBD1|TRBJ1-2|few|TRBV19
TGTGCCAGTACCCGACAGGGAGGTGGCTACACCTTC
CASTRQGGGYTF
>-|TRBJ2-1|-|TRBV18
TGTGCCAGCTCACCACAATCTGGTGATGAGCAGTTCTTC
CASSPQSGDEQFF
>-|TRBJ1-6|-|TRBV19
TGTGCCAGTAGTATTATTGGTTATAATTCACCCCTCCACTTT
CASSIIGYNSPLHF
>-|TRBJ1-1|-|TRBV6-6
TGTGCCAGCCTACCGTACGTCAACACTGAAGCTTTCTTT
CASLPYVNTEAFF
>TRBD1|TRBJ2-1|-|TRBV10-3
TGTGCCAGCTTAGGACAGGGGGCAGGTGAGCAGTTCTTC
CASLGQGAGEQFF
>-|TRBJ1-6|-|TRBV10-3
TGTGCCATCGCGACAGTTAATTCACCCCTCCACTTT
CAIATVNSPLHF
>TRBD2|TRBJ2-7|-|TRBV10-2
TGCGCCAGCAGTGAGTCGGCTAGCGGAACTGTACGGGAGCAGTATTTC
CASSESASGTVREQYF
>TRBD2|TRBJ2-3|-|TRBV28
TGTGCCAGCAGGGTGGGGACTAGCGGGAGTACGCAGTATTTT
CASRVGTSGSTQYF
>-|TRBJ2-5|-|TRBV29-1
TGCAGCGTTGCTCAGGGGCAAGAGACCCAGTACTTC
CSVAQGQETQYF
>TRBD1|TRBJ1-2|-|TRBV5-1
TGCGCCAGCAGCTTGGAGGGACAGGCGGGGTATGGCTACACCTTC
CASSLEGQAGYGYTF
>-|TRBJ1-2|-|TRBV9
TGTGCCAGCAGCGTAGGAAACCGGGACACTCCTAACTATGGCTACACCTTC
CASSVGNRDTPNYGYTF
>-|TRBJ2-1|-|TRBV7-8
TGTGCCAGCAGCTTAGCGGGGGCAATTGGAGGGGCTCAGTTCTTC
CASSLAGAIGGAQFF
>TRBD1|TRBJ2-6|-|TRBV5-4
TGTGCCAGCAGCACAGGGGGCTCTGGGGCCAACGTCCTGACTTTC
CASSTGGSGANVLTF
>-|TRBJ1-3|-|TRBV7-9
TGTGCCACCAGCCCCTTCAGGGCCGCAAACATCTCTGGAAACACCATATATTTT
CATSPFRAANISGNTIYF
>-|TRBJ1-2|-|TRBV28
TGTGCCAGCAGGTCTCCGTTCCATGATGGCTACACCTTC
CASRSPFHDGYTF
>TRBD1|TRBJ2-7|once|TRBV7-2
TGTGCCAGCAGCTCGACAGGGTTCGGTAGCTACGAGCAGTACTTC
CASSSTGFGSYEQYF
>TRBD1|TRBJ1-1|few|TRBV6-5
TGTGCCAGCAGTTCCGGGACAGCGGTCACTGAAGCTTTCTTT
CASSSGTAVTEAFF
>-|TRBJ2-2|-|TRBV19
TGTGCCAGTAGTATAGGACTGAACACCGGGGAGCTGTTTTTT
CASSIGLNTGELFF
>TRBD2|TRBJ2-3|-|TRBV5-4
TGTGCCAGCAGCCGCAAAGCGGGAGTTTTTTCTCGAGGCACAGATACGCAGTATTTT
CASSRKAGVFSRGTDTQYF
>-|TRBJ1-5|-|TRBV7-9
TGTGCCAGCAGCTTATCCGAGGCGCAGCCCCAGCATTTT
CASSLSEAQPQHF
>-|TRBJ2-2|-|TRBV19
TGTGCCAGTAGTATAGAGCCTAGGTTGAACACCGGGGAGCTGTTTTTT
CASSIEPRLNTGELFF
>-|TRBJ1-6|-|TRBV7-2
TGTGCCAGCAGCGACACGTCGGTGGGCAATTCACCCCTCCACTTT
CASSDTSVGNSPLHF
>TRBD2|TRBJ2-7|-|TRBV10-3
TGTGCCATCAGTGACCCTTCGGGGAGGGCGCTGGAGCAGTACTTC
CAISDPSGRALEQYF
>-|TRBJ1-3|once|TRBV30
TGTGCCTGCAGGGTTGCCACCATATATTTT
CACRVATIYF
>-|TRBJ1-2|-|TRBV28
TGTGCCAGCAGTTTTTGGGAAGGCTACACCTTC
CASSFWEGYTF
>TRBD1|TRBJ2-6|-|TRBV10-3
TGTGCCATCGGAACAACAGGGGCATCCGGGGCCAACGTCCTGACTTTC
CAIGTTGASGANVLTF
>-|TRBJ2-7|few|TRBV2
TGTGCCAGCAGTGGCGGGGGACAGGTCTCACTAACTGCAACCCGCTCGGGCTACGAGCAGTACTTC
CASSGGGQVSLTATRSGYEQYF
>-|TRBJ1-2|-|TRBV12-5
TGTGCTAGTGGTTTGGCTAGAGGAGCAACCGTCCCCTATGGCTACACCTTC
CASGLARGATVPYGYTF
>TRBD2|TRBJ2-3|-|TRBV4-2
TGTGCCAGCAGCCGAACTAGCGGGAAATCGACAGATACGCAGTATTTT
CASSRTSGKSTDTQYF
>-|TRBJ1-5|-|TRBV5-1
TGCGCCAGCAGCTTGGAGGGGGGCGGCAATCAGCCCCAGCATTTT
CASSLEGGGNQPQHF
>TRBD1|TRBJ1-5|-|TRBV18
TGTGCCAGCTCACTAGGGACAGATAGCAATCAGCCCCAGCATTTT
CASSLGTDSNQPQHF
>-|TRBJ1-3|-|TRBV15
TGTGCCACCAGCAGAGACGGGGGAAAAGGAAACACCATATATTTT
CATSRDGGKGNTIYF
>-|TRBJ1-1|once|TRBV25-1
TGTGCCAGCACCCTAGACAGCCCGAACACTGAAGCTTTCTTT
CASTLDSPNTEAFF
>-|TRBJ2-1|-|TRBV19
TGTGCCAGTAGTCCGGACGGTGACTCCTACAATGAGCAGTTCTTC
CASSPDGDSYNEQFF
>-|TRBJ2-7|-|TRBV6-1
TGTGCCAGCAGTGAAGGTGCGAGGGAGCAGTACTTC
CASSEGAREQYF